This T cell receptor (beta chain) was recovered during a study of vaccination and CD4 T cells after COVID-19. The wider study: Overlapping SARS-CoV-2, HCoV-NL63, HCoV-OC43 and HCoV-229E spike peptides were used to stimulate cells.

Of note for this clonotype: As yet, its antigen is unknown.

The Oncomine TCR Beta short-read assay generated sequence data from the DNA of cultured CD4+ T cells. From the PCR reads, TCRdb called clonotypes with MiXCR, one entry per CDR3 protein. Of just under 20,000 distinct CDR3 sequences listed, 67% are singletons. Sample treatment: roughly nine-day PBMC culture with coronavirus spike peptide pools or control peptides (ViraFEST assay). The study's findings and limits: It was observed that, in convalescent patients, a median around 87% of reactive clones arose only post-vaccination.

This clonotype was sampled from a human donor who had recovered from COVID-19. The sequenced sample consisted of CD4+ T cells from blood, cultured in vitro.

The CDR3 DNA follows: TGTGCCAGTAGTATAGCCCCAATACCAAACACTGAAGCTTTCTTT. The encoded protein is CASSIAPIPNTEAFF. The V and J genes are TRBV19 and TRBJ1-1; D uncertain. The CDR3 totals 15 residues. V lost 1 base and J lost 2, with 11 bases in between. Germline-derived CDR1 and CDR2 are LNHDA and SQIVND (reference sequence).